This passage covers 28 T cell receptor beta chains from one sample sequenced in a study of blood T cell repertoires in COVID-19. Clones were read by immunoSEQ multiplex PCR, and TCRdb kept only the in-frame ones, dropping some. In the table there are about 240,000 clones, about 85% of which are singletons. Sample: peripheral blood. The receptor set was obtained from a man in his 60s who had recovered from COVID-19.

The J gene is TRBJ2-2, the V gene TRBV6-5; tentative D call: TRBD2 (6 bases). V was cut by 4 bases and J by 2 bases, with 11 bases left in between. The length of the CDR3 is 15 residues. Germline lookup yields CDR1 MNHEY and CDR2 SVGAGI. The DNA of the CDR3 is TGTGCCAGCAGTTGGGGGACTCCCAACACCGGGGAGCTGTTTTTT. It translates to CASSWGTPNTGELFF.

The chain is built from TRBV5-1 and TRBJ2-1; TRBD1 matches at 9 bases. Germline CDR1 SGHRS, CDR2 YFSETQ. CDR3 length: 14 residues. Trimming at V came to 2 bases and at J to 6 bases, leaving 3 bases not matched to a gene. This CDR3 reads CASSFRDRVNEQFF. As DNA, the CDR3 is TGCGCCAGCAGCTTCCGGGACAGGGTCAATGAGCAGTTCTTC.

In DNA form, the CDR3 reads TGTGCCAGCAGCTCCCGCCGGGACAGGATGATGAACACTGAAGCTTTCTTT. It yields the protein CASSSRRDRMMNTEAFF. This sequence joins TRBV13 and TRBJ1-1, with 8 bases aligning to TRBD1. CDR1 PRHDT and CDR2 FYEKMQ come from the germline V gene (reference sequence). This CDR3 region has 17 residues. Losses at the gene ends were 4 bases for V and 0 bases for J; bases not matched to a gene: 10.

This clone was seen only a few times. This sequence joins TRBV27 and TRBJ1-6, with 8 bases aligning to TRBD1. V gave up 1 base and J gave up 14 bases; unmatched junction bases: 7. Germline V gene data show CDR1 as MNHEY and CDR2 as SMNVEV (reference sequence). The CDR3 length is 14 residues. CDR3 residues: CASSLFGQGAALHF. In DNA, the CDR3 is TGTGCCAGCAGTTTATTTGGACAGGGAGCGGCCCTCCACTTT.

This chain uses TRBV6-5 with TRBJ2-5, with D tentatively TRBD2 (6 bases). Germline V CDR1 and CDR2: MNHEY, SVGAGI. Trimming removed 0 bases at V and 5 bases at J, with 10 bases between. The CDR3 spans 14 residues. The CDR3 here is CASSYSGTAETQYF. CDR3 coding DNA: TGTGCCAGCAGTTACTCTGGGACTGCCGAGACCCAGTACTTC.

The V gene is TRBV12-5, the J gene TRBJ1-4; 9 bases fit TRBD1. Germline V lookup: CDR1 LGHNT, CDR2 FRNRAP. CDR3 size: 16 residues. After removal of 5 bases from V and 3 bases from J, the junction contained 7 bases not matched to a gene. CDR3 sequence reads: CASGRQGVRANEKLFF. As DNA, the CDR3 is TGTGCTAGTGGTAGACAGGGGGTACGGGCTAATGAAAAACTGTTTTTT.

This chain connects TRBV2 to TRBJ1-4, with D possibly being TRBD1 (5 bases). Trimming shortened V by 7 bases and J by 4 bases, and 16 bases separated the two germline ends. Germline V CDR1 and CDR2: SNHLY, FYNNEI. The CDR3 spans 15 residues. The CDR3, as DNA: TGTGCCAGCACCCAGAGGGAGGGGATTAATGAAAAACTGTTTTTT. It encodes CASTQREGINEKLFF.

With regard to this clone: Because the CDR3 is missing its conserved closing phenylalanine or tryptophan, this is likely a read error. The chain's CDR3 is CASSPLKSPGGYTS. CDR3 DNA: TGTGCCAGCAGTCCACTTAAGAGCCCAGGTGGCTACACCTCC. The V call is TRBV27, the J call TRBJ1-2; D gene unclear. The length of the CDR3 is 14 residues. Germline V lookup: CDR1 MNHEY, CDR2 SMNVEV (reference sequence). Trimming pared 5 bases from V and 7 bases from J, leaving 17 bases between.

V is TRBV24-1 and J is TRBJ2-2; D is perhaps TRBD1 (5 bases). Germline CDR1 reads KGHDR; CDR2 reads SFDVKD. The CDR3 has 15 amino acids. Trimming cost V 6 bases and J 1 base, with 11 bases left between them. CDR3 sequence reads: CATSPPTENTGELFF. CDR3 DNA: TGTGCCACCAGTCCCCCGACAGAGAACACCGGGGAGCTGTTTTTT.

CDR3 bases: TGTGCCAGCTCACCGAAGCGGGGGGGCCCAGATACGCAGTATTTT. Amino acids: CASSPKRGGPDTQYF. The J gene is TRBJ2-3, the V gene TRBV18; 10 nucleotides align to TRBD2. The CDR3 contains 15 residues. Trimming removed 3 bases from V and 4 bases from J; junction bases left unmatched: 4. The germline gives CDR1 KGHSH, CDR2 LQKENI.

The chain joins TRBV5-1 to TRBJ2-3; a possible D gene is TRBD2 (6 bases). The length of the CDR3 is 14 residues. The V gene lost 0 bases and the J gene lost 2 bases, with 7 bases spanning the gap. Germline CDR1 and CDR2: SGHRS and YFSETQ. The CDR3 protein is CASSLGGNTDTQYF. The CDR3 DNA is TGCGCCAGCAGCTTGGGCGGGAACACAGATACGCAGTATTTT.

This clone has only one observation. The chain links TRBV3-1 (or the pseudogene TRBV3-2) to TRBJ2-3; possibly TRBD2 for D (6 bases). CDR3 length: 15 residues. Germline V gene data show CDR1 as LGHDT and CDR2 as YNNKEL (reference sequence). Trimming pared 0 bases from V and 4 bases from J, leaving 11 bases between. The CDR3 DNA reads TGTGCCAGCAGCCAAGATAGGAGGGGCGCAGATACGCAGTATTTT. Its translation is CASSQDRRGADTQYF.

The V call is TRBV7-8, the J call TRBJ1-6; D perhaps matches TRBD1 (6 bases). With 5 bases removed from V and 0 bases from J, the gap between germline ends came to 20 bases. Germline CDR1 and CDR2: SGHVS and FQNEAQ. The CDR3 totals 19 residues. Here the CDR3 DNA reads TGTGCCAGCAGCCCGGGGCAGGGGTTCTTGAGCTCCTATAATTCACCCCTCCACTTT. This gives the protein CASSPGQGFLSSYNSPLHF.

The genes are TRBV2 and TRBJ1-5; D may be TRBD1 (5 bases). The V gene's germline CDR1 is SNHLY and CDR2 FYNNEI. The ends were cut back, 7 bases at V and 9 bases at J, with 16 bases in the middle. CDR3 length: 13 amino acids. CDR3 DNA: TGTGCCAGCACCCCTCGGCAGGGAGGGCCCCAGCATTTT. This codes for CASTPRQGGPQHF.

The genes are TRBV27 and TRBJ2-1; no clear D gene. CDR1 MNHEY and CDR2 SMNVEV come from the germline V gene (reference sequence). This CDR3 region has 15 residues. Between the trimmed V and J ends, which lost 6 bases and 0 bases, there was a span of 12 bases. This CDR3 reads CASRIDWSSYNEQFF. CDR3 nucleotides: TGTGCCAGCAGGATAGACTGGAGCTCCTACAATGAGCAGTTCTTC.

The rearrangement uses TRBV5-4 and TRBJ1-4; tentatively, D is TRBD1 (5 bases). The V gene's germline CDR1 is SGHNT and CDR2 YYREEE (reference sequence). The V end was cut by 2 bases, the J end by 4 bases, with 12 bases between. This CDR3 spans 15 amino acids. DNA for the CDR3: TGTGCCAGCAGCTTCAAGGGGCGAGGTAATGAAAAACTGTTTTTT. It translates to CASSFKGRGNEKLFF.

This clone was picked up a small number of times. This chain joins TRBV3-1 (or the pseudogene TRBV3-2) and TRBJ2-3; no clear D gene. Germline CDR1 reads LGHDT; CDR2 reads YNNKEL (reference sequence). The CDR3 is 13 amino acids. Trimming shortened V by 4 bases and J by 6 bases, and 11 bases separated the two germline ends. This chain's CDR3 is CASSPSRGDTQYF. The CDR3 bases are TGTGCCAGCAGCCCGTCCCGAGGTGATACGCAGTATTTT.

This clone came up once. The chain joins TRBV7-2 to TRBJ2-3, with D possibly matching TRBD2 (6 bases). CDR1 SGHTA and CDR2 FQGNSA come from the germline V gene. V lost 5 bases and J 0 bases, leaving 15 bases between the germline ends. The CDR3 totals 16 residues. The CDR3 DNA reads TGTGCCAGCAGCCTCCGGGGGTCACCTAGCACAGATACGCAGTATTTT. This codes for CASSLRGSPSTDTQYF.

The chain employs TRBV10-2 and TRBJ2-7; 9 positions agree with TRBD2. In germline, CDR1 is WSHSY, CDR2 SAAADI. The CDR3 runs 13 residues. Unmatched junction bases numbered 7, after V lost 6 bases and J lost 7 bases. The CDR3 nucleotides read TGCGCCAGCAGGCCCGGGACTAGCAGGGAGCAGTACTTC. This gives the protein CASRPGTSREQYF.

The chain carries TRBV30 and TRBJ1-3; 11 bases are a match to TRBD1. CDR1 and CDR2 from the germline V gene are GTSNPN and SVGIG (reference sequence). Trimming at V came to 1 base and at J to 5 bases, leaving 7 bases not matched to a gene. The CDR3 consists of 16 residues. DNA of the CDR3: TGTGCCTGGAGTGCGGGACAGGGGGATAGAAGAAACACCATATATTTT. Encoded protein: CAWSAGQGDRRNTIYF.

This chain joins TRBV27 and TRBJ1-1; no reliable D call. Germline loops: CDR1 MNHEY, CDR2 SMNVEV (reference sequence). The CDR3 sequence is 14 residues long. The V gene lost 6 bases and the J gene lost 1 base, with 12 bases spanning the gap. The CDR3 spells CASREGGPNTEAFF. Written as DNA, the CDR3 is TGTGCCAGCAGGGAGGGCGGACCGAACACTGAAGCTTTCTTT.

The rearrangement uses TRBV3-1 (or the pseudogene TRBV3-2) and TRBJ1-3; D is undetermined. Trimming pared 4 bases from V and 7 bases from J, leaving 14 bases between. The V gene's germline CDR1 is LGHDT and CDR2 YNNKEL (reference sequence). This CDR3 is 14 amino acids long. The CDR3 DNA is TGTGCCAGCAGCCCCTCTCCCCAGCGGAACACCATATATTTT. It specifies CASSPSPQRNTIYF.

Of note for this clone: The same CDR3 is also encoded by other DNA sequences in this sample. The chain employs TRBV18 and TRBJ2-7; tentatively, D is TRBD2 (6 bases). V was clipped by 0 bases and J by 0 bases, with 9 bases between them. Germline loops: CDR1 KGHSH, CDR2 LQKENI. The CDR3 is made up of 15 amino acids. The CDR3 sequence is CASSPPAGRSYEQYF. CDR3 sequence (DNA): TGTGCCAGCTCACCACCGGCGGGACGCTCCTACGAGCAGTACTTC. The complete variable domain, with remaining parts taken from reference TRBV18 and TRBJ2-7, reads NAGVMQNPRHLVRRRGQEARLRCSPMKGHSHVYWYRQLPEEGLKFMVYLQKENIIDESGMPKERFSAEFPKEGPSILRIQQVVRGDSAAYFCASSPPAGRSYEQYFGPGTRLTVT.

The rearrangement links TRBV6-5 to TRBJ2-7; 10 nucleotides line up with TRBD1. V lost 6 bases to trimming and J lost 7 bases; unmatched junction nucleotides: 12. There are 15 residues in the CDR3. In germline, CDR1 is MNHEY, CDR2 SVGAGI. In DNA form, the CDR3 reads TGTGCCAGCAGAGCCGGGACAGGGGTGTTGGGAGAGCAGTACGTC. It is translated as CASRAGTGVLGEQYV.

This chain joins TRBV5-1 and TRBJ1-1; a possible D gene is TRBD1 (5 bases). The CDR3 runs to 18 residues. CDR1 and CDR2 from the germline V gene are SGHRS and YFSETQ. The V and J ends lost 0 bases and 0 bases respectively, with 18 bases between them. The CDR3: CASSLGGPNGPMNTEAFF. CDR3 nucleotides: TGCGCCAGCAGCTTGGGGGGCCCAAACGGACCTATGAACACTGAAGCTTTCTTT.

This chain joins TRBV5-1 and TRBJ2-7, with 9 nucleotides matching TRBD1. Germline assignment: CDR1 SGHRS and CDR2 YFSETQ. The J segment lost 1 base and the V segment lost 0 bases, leaving 23 bases of the junction unmatched. CDR3 length equals 22 residues. CDR3 in amino acids: CASSLVFRPPGQGVRGSYEQYV. Here the CDR3 DNA reads TGCGCCAGCAGCTTGGTTTTTCGTCCCCCGGGACAGGGCGTTCGTGGGTCCTACGAGCAGTACGTC.

The CDR3 is CASRETSYQFF. The CDR3, as DNA: TGTGCCAGCAGAGAGACTAGCTATCAGTTCTTC. The chain joins TRBV2 to TRBJ2-1; 7 bases are a match to TRBD2. Trimming cost V 6 bases and J 13 bases; bases outside gene matches: 6. CDR3 length equals 11 residues. Germline CDR1 SNHLY, CDR2 FYNNEI.

This clone was observed a handful of times. V and J are TRBV5-1 and TRBJ1-6; TRBD1 is a possible D gene (5 bases). The V end lost 0 bases, the J end lost 7 bases, and 11 bases lay between the germline ends. CDR1 is SGHRS, CDR2 YFSETQ, per germline. This CDR3 has 15 amino acids. The CDR3 here is CASSLAGLGNSPLHF. The CDR3 nucleotides read TGCGCCAGCAGCTTGGCAGGGTTGGGGAATTCACCCCTCCACTTT.